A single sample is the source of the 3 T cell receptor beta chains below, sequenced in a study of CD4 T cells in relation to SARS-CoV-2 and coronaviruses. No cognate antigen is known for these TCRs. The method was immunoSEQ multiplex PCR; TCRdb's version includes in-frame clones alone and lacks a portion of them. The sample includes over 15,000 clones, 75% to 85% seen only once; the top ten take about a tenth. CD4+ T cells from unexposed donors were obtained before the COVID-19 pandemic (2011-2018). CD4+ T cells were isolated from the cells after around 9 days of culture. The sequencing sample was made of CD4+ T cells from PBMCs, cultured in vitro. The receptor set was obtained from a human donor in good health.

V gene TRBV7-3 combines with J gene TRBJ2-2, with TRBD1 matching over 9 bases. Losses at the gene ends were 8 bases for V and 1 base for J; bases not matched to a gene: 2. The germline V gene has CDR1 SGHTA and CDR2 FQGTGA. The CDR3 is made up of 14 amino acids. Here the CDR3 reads CASGGQGNTGELFF. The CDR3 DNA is TGTGCCAGCGGGGGACAGGGGAACACCGGGGAGCTGTTTTTT.

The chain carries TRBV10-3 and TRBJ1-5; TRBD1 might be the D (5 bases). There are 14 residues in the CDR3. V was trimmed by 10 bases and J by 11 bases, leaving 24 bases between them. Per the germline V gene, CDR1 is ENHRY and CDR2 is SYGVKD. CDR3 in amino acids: CATAELGWDSAQHF. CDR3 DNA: TGTGCCACCGCGGAGCTAGGGTGGGACTCAGCCCAGCATTTT.

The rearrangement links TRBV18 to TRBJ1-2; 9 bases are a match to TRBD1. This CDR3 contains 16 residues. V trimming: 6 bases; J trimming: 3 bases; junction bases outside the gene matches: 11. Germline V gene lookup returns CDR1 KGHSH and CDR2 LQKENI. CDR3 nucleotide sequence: TGTGCCAGCTCGCCGATCCGGGACAGGGCCCACTATGGCTACACCTTC. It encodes CASSPIRDRAHYGYTF.